This T cell receptor beta chain was recorded in a study of shared clonotypes between healthy human individuals. Findings and caveats of the study: Despite large depth, rarefaction showed incomplete sorted-subset sequencing.

The assay was immunoSEQ multiplex PCR, and TCRdb's table has in-frame clones only and misses some. The sample has more than 2 million clones; 85% to 95% are singletons. The ends were cut back, 6 bases at V and 8 bases at J, with 18 bases in the middle. The CDR3 runs 15 residues. CDR1 and CDR2 (germline): SGHRS, YFSETQ. To note about this clone: Its target is not known.

The chain uses TRBV5-1 and TRBJ1-6, with D uncertain. The sequenced sample was naive CD4+ T cells sorted from blood. The subset is: CD45RA+ positively selected. This TCR derives from a man between 18 and 29 years old in good health. CDR3 region: CASTPIPGDHSPLHF. In DNA, the CDR3 is TGCGCCAGCACGCCTATCCCGGGAGACCATTCACCCCTCCACTTT.